This TCR beta chain was retrieved from a study of blood T cell repertoires in COVID-19. Study details: In each case, the material was cDNA or gDNA derived from T cells, B-cell-depleted T cells, or PBMCs.

V lost 7 bases to trimming and J lost 12 bases, with 24 bases between them. Germline V gene sequence: CDR1 SGHDN, CDR2 FVKESK. This CDR3 spans 14 amino acids. The data were produced by immunoSEQ multiplex PCR, yet TCRdb's version contains in-frame clones alone and is incomplete. The data show under 350,000 clones, with around 85% seen just once and around 10% held by the top ten. The chain uses TRBV14 and TRBJ1-2; possible D gene TRBD1, 5 bases. Material: peripheral blood. This sequence originates from a woman between 70 and 85 years old with acute or convalescent COVID-19. CDR3 amino acids: CASTAYPPTGPDTF. For the CDR3, the DNA is TGTGCCAGCACCGCGTACCCCCCCACAGGACCCGACACCTTC. The variable domain in full, with the rest retrieved from reference TRBV14 and TRBJ1-2, is EAGVTQFPSHSVIEKGQTVTLRCDPISGHDNLYWYRRVMGKEIKFLLHFVKESKQDESGMPNNRFLAERTGGTYSTLKVQPAELEDSGVYFCASTAYPPTGPDTFGSGTRLTVV.